This TCR beta chain was captured by sequencing in a study of cytomegalovirus exposure and HLA in healthy donors. PCR employed 60 Vbeta and 13 Jbeta primers. Data came from immunoSEQ multiplex PCR; TCRdb stores just in-frame clones and leaves some out. Among some 170,000 clones, roughly 81% were seen once, and the ten largest hold roughly 4.5%. Overall study findings and caveats: The later analysis indicated that the majority of CMV-associated TCR beta chains appeared HLA-restricted.

As concerns this clone: What it binds is unknown.

Material: PBMCs. The source is a woman aged 18-29 years in good health and CMV-seropositive.

The CDR3 DNA sequence: TGTGCCAGCAGCGTAATCACCGCCGAGAGCTCCTACAATGAGCAGTTCTTC. Its translation is CASSVITAESSYNEQFF. J is TRBJ2-1 and V is TRBV9; no firm D call. CDR1 and CDR2 (germline): SGDLS, YYNGEE. V lost 1 base and J lost 0, with 14 bases in between. The CDR3 runs to 17 residues.